The rows below give T cell receptor beta chains drawn from one sample of a study of blood T cell repertoires in COVID-19. Assay used: immunoSEQ multiplex PCR; TCRdb lists only in-frame clones, some missing. In the table there are 75,000 or so clones, approximately 88% of which are singletons. The sample consisted of peripheral blood. The receptor set was obtained from a man between 45 and 60 years old with acute or convalescent COVID-19. Both conserved end residues are part of each CDR3. A D gene is named only where the DNA matches it firmly. For some rows the clone size is stated as once, few or many, or as a class when expanded; others skip it.

>TRBJ2-7|-|TRBD1|TRBV19
TGTGCCAGTACCCCGGACAGGGGAGACTACGAGCAGTACTTC
CASTPDRGDYEQYF
>TRBJ2-2|-|-|TRBV5-4
TGTGCCAGCAGCTCTGTGGGGGCCATCAACACCGGGGAGCTGTTTTTT
CASSSVGAINTGELFF
>TRBJ1-1|-|-|TRBV3-1/TRBV3-2
TGTGCCAGCAGCCAGGCATATGAAGCTTTCTTT
CASSQAYEAFF
>TRBJ2-1|-|TRBD2|TRBV6-1
TGTGCCAGCAGTGAACTAGCGGGGGCCCGGTACAATGAGCAGTTCTTC
CASSELAGARYNEQFF
>TRBJ1-4|-|-|TRBV19
TGTGCCAGTAGTGCCCGGCAGGTGTCGGGGGAAAAACTGTTTTTT
CASSARQVSGEKLFF
>TRBJ2-7|-|-|TRBV12-3/TRBV12-4
TGTGCCAGCAGTTTATACGGGAATTACGAGCAGTACTTC
CASSLYGNYEQYF
>TRBJ2-2|once|-|TRBV18
TGTGCCAGCTCATCCCGGTTGAGCACCGGGGAGCTGTTTTTT
CASSSRLSTGELFF
>TRBJ1-4|-|-|TRBV21-1
TGTGCCAGCAGCACAGTAACGGGGTTGGCAAAACTGTTTTTT
CASSTVTGLAKLFF
>TRBJ1-3|-|-|TRBV11-2
TGTGCCAGCAGCTTAGACCAGGCCCGCTCTGGAAACACCATATATTTT
CASSLDQARSGNTIYF
>TRBJ1-6|-|-|TRBV5-6
TGTGCCAGCAAGTTATGGACCTCAGGGAAGGAGAATAATTCACCCCTCCACTTT
CASKLWTSGKENNSPLHF
>TRBJ2-2|-|-|TRBV7-9
TGTGCCAGCAGCTTAGCGGGGGGGAACACCGGGGAGCTGTTTTTT
CASSLAGGNTGELFF
>TRBJ1-1|once|TRBD1|TRBV19
TGTGCCACGTCGGACAGGGGGCTTGGCACTGAAGCTTTCTTT
CATSDRGLGTEAFF
>TRBJ1-3|-|-|TRBV7-6
TGTGCCAGCAGCTCATCACAGGCGGGGGCCAGTAGTGGAAACACCATATATTTT
CASSSSQAGASSGNTIYF
>TRBJ2-2|-|-|TRBV29-1
TGCAGCGTTGGGGAGGACCGGAGAAACACCGGGGAGCTGTTTTTT
CSVGEDRRNTGELFF
>TRBJ2-7|-|TRBD1|TRBV5-1
TGCGCCAGCAGCCAAGGACAGGGAGTAATGACCTACGAGCAGTACTTC
CASSQGQGVMTYEQYF
>TRBJ1-5|few|-|TRBV7-6
TGTGCCAGCAGCCAATCCTCGGGACTCAATCAGCCCCAGCATTTT
CASSQSSGLNQPQHF
>TRBJ2-6|-|-|TRBV6-6
TGTGCCAGCAGTTACGTGAGCTCTGGGGCCAACGTCCTGACTTTC
CASSYVSSGANVLTF
>TRBJ2-5|-|TRBD2|TRBV6-2/TRBV6-3
TGTGCCAGCAGCCCGAGGGGCGGGGGTCGGGCGGGGGACTTCCAAGAGACCCAGTACTTC
CASSPRGGGRAGDFQETQYF
>TRBJ2-3|-|-|TRBV9
TGTGCCAGCAGCATCCAGGGCACAGATACGCAGTATTTT
CASSIQGTDTQYF
>TRBJ2-1|-|-|TRBV10-1
TGCGCCAGCAGTGAGTGGGGAGTCGACAATGAGCAGTTCTTC
CASSEWGVDNEQFF
>TRBJ2-3|-|-|TRBV12-3/TRBV12-4
TGTGCCAGCAGTTTCGCCACAACAGATACGCAGTATTTT
CASSFATTDTQYF
>TRBJ2-5|-|-|TRBV27
TGTGCCAGCAGTTTATTAGGGTGGGGGCTCGAGACCCAGTACTTC
CASSLLGWGLETQYF
>TRBJ1-5|medium-sized|-|TRBV6-1
TGTGCCAGCAGTGAAGCCGACAGAGATAGCAATCAGCCCCAGCATTTT
CASSEADRDSNQPQHF
>TRBJ2-5|-|TRBD1|TRBV29-1
TGCAGCTTCCGACAGGGTCAAGAGACCCAGTACTTC
CSFRQGQETQYF
>TRBJ2-2|-|TRBD1|TRBV5-1
TGCGCCAGCAGCCTGGGACAGACAGTGGCCGGGGAGCTGTTTTTT
CASSLGQTVAGELFF
>TRBJ1-2|-|-|TRBV14
TGTGCCAGCAGCCAACACGCGATCCCTAACTATGGCTACACCTTC
CASSQHAIPNYGYTF
>TRBJ2-5|-|-|TRBV10-2
TGCGCCAGCAGTGACTCGGGGACCCAGTACTTC
CASSDSGTQYF
>TRBJ1-2|-|TRBD1|TRBV18
TGTGCCAGCTCACCCGAGACAGGGGGCTATGGCTCTAACTATGGCTACACCTTC
CASSPETGGYGSNYGYTF
>TRBJ2-1|-|-|TRBV5-1
TGCGCCAGCAGCTTCGCAACACCTAGTGAGCAGTTCTTC
CASSFATPSEQFF
>TRBJ1-5|-|-|TRBV30
TGTGCCTGGAGCGACACAGAATATCAGCCCCAGCATTTT
CAWSDTEYQPQHF
>TRBJ2-3|many|-|TRBV6-2/TRBV6-3
TGTGCCAGCAGTTACGCAGGGGTGAAGGATACGCAGTATTTT
CASSYAGVKDTQYF
>TRBJ1-3|-|TRBD1|TRBV28
TGTGCCAGCAGTTTAGAGAAGGGGGCACAATACACCATATATTTT
CASSLEKGAQYTIYF
>TRBJ2-1|-|-|TRBV7-6
TGTGCCAGCAGCTTAGGGGCCCTCTCTAGCGTTGAGCAGTTCTTC
CASSLGALSSVEQFF
>TRBJ2-7|-|TRBD1|TRBV6-5
TGTGCCAGCAGGCGAATGACAGGGGAAGAGCAGTACTTC
CASRRMTGEEQYF
>TRBJ2-2|-|TRBD1|TRBV19
TGTGCCAGTAGCTTCGGACAGGGGCGTTTGAACACCGGGGAGCTGTTTTTT
CASSFGQGRLNTGELFF
>TRBJ2-1|-|-|TRBV28
TGTGCCAGCAGTTTACAAAATGAGCAGTTCTTC
CASSLQNEQFF
>TRBJ2-3|once|TRBD2|TRBV6-6
TGTGCCAGCAGTTGGGGGGGGGTCACAGATACGCAGTATTTT
CASSWGGVTDTQYF
>TRBJ1-1|few|TRBD1|TRBV20-1
TGCAGTGCTAGTAAGGGCGGGACAGGGAACACTGAAGCTTTCTTT
CSASKGGTGNTEAFF
>TRBJ2-1|-|-|TRBV28
TGTGCCAGCAGTTCCGATGACTGGAGATACAATGAGCAGTTCTTC
CASSSDDWRYNEQFF
>TRBJ2-1|-|-|TRBV27
TGTGCCAGCAGTTTAGGAGGGGGCCACAATGAGCAGTTCTTC
CASSLGGGHNEQFF
>TRBJ2-5|-|TRBD2|TRBV27
TGTGCCAGCAGTGTGGGACTAGCGGGGGTAGAGACCCAGTACTTC
CASSVGLAGVETQYF
>TRBJ2-5|-|TRBD1|TRBV6-5
TGTGCCAGCACAGAAGACAGGGGGCGCGGGGAGACCCAGTACTTC
CASTEDRGRGETQYF
>TRBJ2-1|few|-|TRBV5-1
TGCGCCAGCAGCTTGTTCTCCAATGAGCAGTTCTTC
CASSLFSNEQFF
>TRBJ1-2|-|-|TRBV10-3
TGTGCCATCAGACCCAGGGTAGGCTCTAACTATGGCTACACCTTC
CAIRPRVGSNYGYTF
>TRBJ2-7|once|-|TRBV6-1
TGTGCCAGCAGTGAAGGGCAGGCCCTGTTAATACACTCCTACGAGCAGTACTTC
CASSEGQALLIHSYEQYF
>TRBJ2-7|-|TRBD2|TRBV6-2/TRBV6-3
TGTGCCAGCAGTTTCGCTAGCGGGGGCTCCTACGAGCAGTACTTC
CASSFASGGSYEQYF
>TRBJ1-2|-|-|TRBV9
TGTGCCAGCAGCGTTGGAGCGCTTGGCTACACCTTC
CASSVGALGYTF
>TRBJ1-4|-|-|TRBV19
TGTGCCAGTACCGCGACAGCAACTAATGAAAAACTGTTTTTT
CASTATATNEKLFF
>TRBJ2-5|-|TRBD1|TRBV5-6
TGTGCCAGCAGTTTGAGACAGGGACAAGAGACCCAGTACTTC
CASSLRQGQETQYF
>TRBJ2-2|-|TRBD1|TRBV6-5
TGTGCCAGCAGAAGACAGGGGGCAGGCACCGGGGAGCTGTTTTTT
CASRRQGAGTGELFF
>TRBJ1-6|-|-|TRBV3-1/TRBV3-2
TGTGCCAGCAGCCAGAAGGACAGTAATTCACCCCTCCACTTT
CASSQKDSNSPLHF
>TRBJ2-3|-|-|TRBV7-9
TGTGCCAGCAGCCTCCGGGACACAGTCCCCTATACGCAGTATTTT
CASSLRDTVPYTQYF
>TRBJ1-2|-|TRBD1|TRBV27
TGTGCCAGCAGTTCTACAGGGGGCGCCGGCTATGGCTACACCTTC
CASSSTGGAGYGYTF